This T cell receptor (beta chain) appears in the sequencing data of a study of PD-1 blockade in mismatch repair-deficient tumors. Overall study: Patients had eleven to twelve mismatch repair-deficient cancer types, all previously treated and progressing.

Profiled with immunoSEQ multiplex PCR; TCRdb holds only in-frame clones, not every one. The repertoire includes about 68,000 clones, around 73% of them detected once, and roughly 6% sits in the top ten. Only one count was recorded for this clone. Its antigen remains unidentified. Findings of the study overall: Tumor-resident clones, often undetectable pretreatment in blood, expanded then contracted after pembrolizumab.

Mismatch repair deficiency was confirmed in all patients, by PCR or immunohistochemistry. This CDR3 is 14 amino acids long. The V gene lost 7 bases and the J gene lost 2 bases, with 12 bases spanning the gap. Germline CDR1 SGHRS, CDR2 YFSETQ. The chain carries TRBV5-1 and TRBJ2-2; D uncertain. The material was peripheral blood, obtained 2 weeks after starting pembrolizumab. The sequence was obtained from an adult with mismatch repair-deficient cancer. The CDR3 DNA reads as TGCGCCAGCGCCCTGGCGCCAAACACCGGGGAGCTGTTTTTT. Protein: CASALAPNTGELFF.